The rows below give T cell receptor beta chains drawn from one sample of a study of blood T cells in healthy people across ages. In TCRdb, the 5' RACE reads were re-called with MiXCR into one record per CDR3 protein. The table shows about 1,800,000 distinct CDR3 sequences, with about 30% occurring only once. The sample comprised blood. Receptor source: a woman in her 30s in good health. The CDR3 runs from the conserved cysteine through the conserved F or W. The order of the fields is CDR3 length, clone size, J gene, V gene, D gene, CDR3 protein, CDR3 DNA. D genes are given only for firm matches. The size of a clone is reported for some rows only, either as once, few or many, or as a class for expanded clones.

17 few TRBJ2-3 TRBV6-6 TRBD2 CASSPLGRDSSTDTQYF TGTGCCAGCAGTCCCCTTGGGAGGGACTCTAGCACAGATACGCAGTATTTT
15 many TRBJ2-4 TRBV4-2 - CASSQTPGLESEQYF TGTGCCAGCAGCCAAACTCCGGGACTCGAGTCTGAGCAGTACTTC
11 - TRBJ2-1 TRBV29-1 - CSVVQGYEQFF TGTAGCGTTGTACAGGGCTATGAGCAGTTCTTC
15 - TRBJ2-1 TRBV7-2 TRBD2 CASSPGLDPYNEQFF TGTGCCAGCAGCCCAGGACTAGATCCCTACAATGAGCAGTTCTTC
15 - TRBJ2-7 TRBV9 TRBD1 CASSVLEGAKEAHYF TGTGCCAGCAGCGTTCTTGAGGGGGCGAAAGAGGCCCACTACTTC
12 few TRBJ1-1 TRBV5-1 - CASSPGRGEAFF TGCGCCAGCAGCCCCGGAAGGGGTGAAGCTTTCTTT
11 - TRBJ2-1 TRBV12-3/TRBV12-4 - CASLPVNEQFF TGTGCCAGCCTCCCGGTTAATGAGCAGTTCTTC
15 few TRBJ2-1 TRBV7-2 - CASSLSRAEYNEQFF TGTGCCAGCAGCTTATCGAGGGCCGAGTACAATGAGCAGTTCTTC
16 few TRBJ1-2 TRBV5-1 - CASSLSTGDKDYGYTF TGCGCCAGCAGCTTGTCGACAGGAGATAAAGACTATGGCTACACCTTC
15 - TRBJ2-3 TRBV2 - CASSDRRSSTDTQYF TGTGCCAGCAGTGACCGCAGATCTAGCACAGATACGCAGTATTTT
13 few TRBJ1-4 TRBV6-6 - CASSYRGDEKLFF TGTGCCAGCAGTTACCGGGGCGATGAAAAACTGTTTTTT
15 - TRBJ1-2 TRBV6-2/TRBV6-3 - CASSYPSAGGYGYTF TGTGCCAGCAGTTACCCTTCGGCCGGTGGCTATGGCTACACCTTC
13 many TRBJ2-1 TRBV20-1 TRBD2 CSASSGSDNEQFF TGCAGTGCCTCTAGCGGGAGCGACAATGAGCAGTTCTTC
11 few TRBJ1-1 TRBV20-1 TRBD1 CSADRDTEAFF TGCAGTGCGGACAGGGACACTGAAGCTTTCTTT
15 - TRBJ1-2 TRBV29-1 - CSVEGSDSNYFGYTF TGCAGCGTTGAGGGGTCAGACAGTAACTATTTTGGCTACACCTTC
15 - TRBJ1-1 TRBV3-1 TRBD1 CASSQWDRRNTEAFF TGTGCCAGCAGCCAATGGGACAGGAGAAACACTGAAGCTTTCTTT
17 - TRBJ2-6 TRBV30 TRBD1 CAWSSPGGNAGANVLTF TGTGCCTGGAGTTCGCCAGGGGGCAATGCTGGGGCCAACGTCCTGACTTTC
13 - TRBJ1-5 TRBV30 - CAWEDGTNQPQHF TGTGCCTGGGAGGACGGGACGAATCAGCCCCAGCATTTT
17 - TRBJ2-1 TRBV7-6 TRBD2 CASSPTNLPNSGSEQFF TGTGCCAGCAGCCCCACCAACCTTCCAAATAGCGGGAGTGAGCAGTTCTTC
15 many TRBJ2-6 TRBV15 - CATSTTVSGANVLTF TGTGCCACCAGCACGACCGTTTCTGGGGCCAACGTCCTGACTTTC
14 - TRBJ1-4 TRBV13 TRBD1 CASSSGQRNEKLFF TGTGCCAGCAGCTCGGGACAGAGAAATGAAAAACTGTTTTTT
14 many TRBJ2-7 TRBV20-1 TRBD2 CSARSGGRVIEQYF TGCAGTGCTAGATCCGGCGGGAGAGTGATCGAGCAGTACTTC
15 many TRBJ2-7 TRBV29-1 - CSVEDEVSGPYEQYF TGCAGCGTTGAAGATGAGGTCTCGGGGCCCTACGAGCAGTACTTC
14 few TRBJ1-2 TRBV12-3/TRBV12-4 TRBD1 CASSTRGQPYGYTF TGTGCCAGCAGTACCCGGGGACAGCCCTATGGCTACACCTTC
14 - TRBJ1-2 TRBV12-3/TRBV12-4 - CASTSRPQGNGYTF TGTGCCAGCACATCGCGTCCCCAGGGGAATGGCTACACCTTC
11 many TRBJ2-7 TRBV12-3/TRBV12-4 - CASTPGDEQYF TGTGCCAGCACCCCGGGGGACGAGCAGTACTTC
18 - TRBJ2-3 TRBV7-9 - CASSPTDPRGLITDTQYF TGTGCCAGCAGCCCGACAGATCCCCGGGGGCTAATCACAGATACGCAGTATTTT
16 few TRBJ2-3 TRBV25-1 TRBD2 CAGRGTSTRGIDTQYF TGTGCCGGCAGGGGGACTAGCACCAGAGGTATAGATACGCAGTATTTT
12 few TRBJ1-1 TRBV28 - CASRLPLTEAFF TGTGCCAGCAGACTCCCACTCACTGAAGCTTTCTTT
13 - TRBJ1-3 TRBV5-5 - CASSSGVRNTIYF TGTGCCAGCAGCTCGGGCGTAAGAAACACCATATATTTT
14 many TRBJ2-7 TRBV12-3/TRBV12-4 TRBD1 CASSSQGSTYEQYF TGTGCCAGCAGTTCACAGGGGTCCACCTACGAGCAGTACTTC
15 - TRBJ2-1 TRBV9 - CASSVGQHTYNEQFF TGTGCCAGCAGCGTAGGACAGCATACTTACAATGAGCAGTTCTTC
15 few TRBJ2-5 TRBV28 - CAGTTLLGGVETQYF TGTGCCGGCACCACCCTTCTCGGGGGAGTCGAGACCCAGTACTTC
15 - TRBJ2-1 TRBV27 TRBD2 CASSLRLAGWSEQFF TGTGCCAGCAGTTTGCGTCTAGCGGGATGGAGTGAGCAGTTCTTC